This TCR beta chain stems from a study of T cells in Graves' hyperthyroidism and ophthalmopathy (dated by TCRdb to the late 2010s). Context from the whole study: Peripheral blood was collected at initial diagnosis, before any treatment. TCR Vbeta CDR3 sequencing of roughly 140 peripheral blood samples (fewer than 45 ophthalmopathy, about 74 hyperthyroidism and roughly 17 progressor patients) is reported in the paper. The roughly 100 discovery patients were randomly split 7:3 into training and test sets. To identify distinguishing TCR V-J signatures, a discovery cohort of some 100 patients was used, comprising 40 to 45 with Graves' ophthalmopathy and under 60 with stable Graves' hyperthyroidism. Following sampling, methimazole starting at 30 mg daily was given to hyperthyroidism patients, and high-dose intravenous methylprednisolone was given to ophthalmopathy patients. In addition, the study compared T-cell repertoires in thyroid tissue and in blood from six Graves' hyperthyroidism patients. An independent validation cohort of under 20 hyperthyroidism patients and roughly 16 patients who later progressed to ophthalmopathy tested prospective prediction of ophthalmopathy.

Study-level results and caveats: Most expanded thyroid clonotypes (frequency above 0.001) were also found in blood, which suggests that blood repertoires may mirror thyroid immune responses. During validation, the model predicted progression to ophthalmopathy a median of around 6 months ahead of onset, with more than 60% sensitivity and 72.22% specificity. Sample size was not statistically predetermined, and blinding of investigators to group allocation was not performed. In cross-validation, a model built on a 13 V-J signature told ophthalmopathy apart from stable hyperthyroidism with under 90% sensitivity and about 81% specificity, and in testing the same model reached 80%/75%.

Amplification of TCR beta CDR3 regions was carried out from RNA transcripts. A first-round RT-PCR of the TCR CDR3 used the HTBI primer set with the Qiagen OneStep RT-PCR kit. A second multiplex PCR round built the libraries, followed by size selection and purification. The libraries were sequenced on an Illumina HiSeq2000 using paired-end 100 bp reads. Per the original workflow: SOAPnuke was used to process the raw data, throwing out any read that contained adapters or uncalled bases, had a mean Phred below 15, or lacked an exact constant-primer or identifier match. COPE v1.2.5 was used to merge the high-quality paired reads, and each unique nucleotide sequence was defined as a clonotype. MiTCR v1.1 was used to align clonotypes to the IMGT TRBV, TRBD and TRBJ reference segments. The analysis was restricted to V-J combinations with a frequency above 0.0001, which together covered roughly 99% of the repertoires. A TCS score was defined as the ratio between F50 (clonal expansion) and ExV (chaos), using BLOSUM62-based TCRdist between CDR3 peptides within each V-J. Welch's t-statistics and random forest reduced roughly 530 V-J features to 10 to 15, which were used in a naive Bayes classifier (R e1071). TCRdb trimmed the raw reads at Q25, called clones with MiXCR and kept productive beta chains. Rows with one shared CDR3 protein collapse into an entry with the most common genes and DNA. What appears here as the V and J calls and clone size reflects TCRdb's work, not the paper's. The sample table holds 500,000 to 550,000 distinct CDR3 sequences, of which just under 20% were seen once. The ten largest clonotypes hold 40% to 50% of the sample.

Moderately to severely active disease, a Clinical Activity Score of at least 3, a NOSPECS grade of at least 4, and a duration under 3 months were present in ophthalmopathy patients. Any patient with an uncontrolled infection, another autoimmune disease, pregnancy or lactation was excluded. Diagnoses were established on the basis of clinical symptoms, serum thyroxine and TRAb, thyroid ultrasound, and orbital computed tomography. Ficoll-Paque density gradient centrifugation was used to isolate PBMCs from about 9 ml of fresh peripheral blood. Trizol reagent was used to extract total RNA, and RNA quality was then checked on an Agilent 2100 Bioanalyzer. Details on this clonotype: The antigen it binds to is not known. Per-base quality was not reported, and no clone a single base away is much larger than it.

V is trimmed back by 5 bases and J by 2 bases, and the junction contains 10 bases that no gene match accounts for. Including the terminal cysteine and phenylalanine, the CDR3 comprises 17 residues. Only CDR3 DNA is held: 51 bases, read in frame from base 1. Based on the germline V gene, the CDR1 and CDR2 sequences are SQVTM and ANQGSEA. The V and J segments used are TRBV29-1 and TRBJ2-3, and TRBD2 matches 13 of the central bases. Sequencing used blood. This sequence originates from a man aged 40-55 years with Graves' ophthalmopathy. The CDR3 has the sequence CSVKRVTSGGTTDTQYF. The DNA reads TGCAGCGTTAAACGTGTGACTAGCGGGGGGACCACAGATACGCAGTATTTT.